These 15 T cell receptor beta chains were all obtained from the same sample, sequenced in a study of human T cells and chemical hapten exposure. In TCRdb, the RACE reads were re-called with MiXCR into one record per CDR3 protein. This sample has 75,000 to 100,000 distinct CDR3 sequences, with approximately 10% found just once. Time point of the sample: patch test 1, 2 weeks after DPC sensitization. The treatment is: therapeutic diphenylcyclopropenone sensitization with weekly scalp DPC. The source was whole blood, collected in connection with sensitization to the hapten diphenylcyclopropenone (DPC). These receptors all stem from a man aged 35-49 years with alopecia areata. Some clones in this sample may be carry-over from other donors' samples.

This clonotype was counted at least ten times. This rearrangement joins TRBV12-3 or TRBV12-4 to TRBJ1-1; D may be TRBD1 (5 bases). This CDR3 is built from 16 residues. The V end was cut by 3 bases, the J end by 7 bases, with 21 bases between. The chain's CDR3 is CASSFRGGSGWNEAFF. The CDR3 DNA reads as TGTGCCAGCAGTTTTCGGGGGGGATCTGGATGGAATGAAGCTTTCTTT.

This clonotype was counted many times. The CDR3 sequence is CASSPWAGQDTEAFF. CDR3 sequence (DNA): TGTGCCAGCAGCCCCTGGGCGGGGCAGGACACTGAAGCTTTCTTT. This chain joins TRBV7-9 and TRBJ1-1; tentatively, D is TRBD1 (5 bases). V was pared by 5 bases and J by 3 bases, with 16 bases between. The CDR3 has 15 residues. Per the germline V gene, CDR1 is SEHNR and CDR2 is FQNEAQ (reference sequence).

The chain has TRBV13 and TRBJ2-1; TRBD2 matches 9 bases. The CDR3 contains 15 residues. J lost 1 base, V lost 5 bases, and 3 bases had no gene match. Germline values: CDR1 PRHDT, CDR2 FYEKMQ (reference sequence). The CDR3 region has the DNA TGTGCCAGCAGCCCAGCGGGAGGTTCCTACAATGAGCAGTTCTTC. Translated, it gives CASSPAGGSYNEQFF. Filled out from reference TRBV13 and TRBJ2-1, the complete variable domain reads AAGVIQSPRHLIKEKRETATLKCYPIPRHDTVYWYQQGPGQDPQFLISFYEKMQSDKGSIPDRFSAQQFSDYHSELNMSSLELGDSALYFCASSPAGGSYNEQFFGPGTRLTVL.

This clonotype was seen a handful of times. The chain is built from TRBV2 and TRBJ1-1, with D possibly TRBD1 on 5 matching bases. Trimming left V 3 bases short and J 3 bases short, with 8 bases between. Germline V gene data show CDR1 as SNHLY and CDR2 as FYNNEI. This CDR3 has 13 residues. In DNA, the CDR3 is TGTGCCAGCAGTGAGACAGCCTACACTGAAGCTTTCTTT. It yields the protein CASSETAYTEAFF.

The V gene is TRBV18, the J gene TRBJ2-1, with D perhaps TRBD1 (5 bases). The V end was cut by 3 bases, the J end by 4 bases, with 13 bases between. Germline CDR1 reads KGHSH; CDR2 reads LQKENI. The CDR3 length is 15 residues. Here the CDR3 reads CASSPPRTLYNEQFF. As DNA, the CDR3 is TGTGCCAGCTCACCCCCGAGGACACTTTACAATGAGCAGTTCTTC.

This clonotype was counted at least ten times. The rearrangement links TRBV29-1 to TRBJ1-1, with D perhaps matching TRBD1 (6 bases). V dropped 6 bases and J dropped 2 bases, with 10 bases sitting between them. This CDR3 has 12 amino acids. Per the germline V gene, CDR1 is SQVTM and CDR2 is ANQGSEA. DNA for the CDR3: TGCAGCGTCGCACAGGGTAACACTGAAGCTTTCTTT. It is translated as CSVAQGNTEAFF.

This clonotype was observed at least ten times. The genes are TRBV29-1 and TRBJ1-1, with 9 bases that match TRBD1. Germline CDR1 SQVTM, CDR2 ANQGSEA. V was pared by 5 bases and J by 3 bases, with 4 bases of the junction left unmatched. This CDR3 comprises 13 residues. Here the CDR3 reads CSVLRQGDTEAFF. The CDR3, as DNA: TGCAGCGTTTTAAGACAGGGGGACACTGAAGCTTTCTTT.

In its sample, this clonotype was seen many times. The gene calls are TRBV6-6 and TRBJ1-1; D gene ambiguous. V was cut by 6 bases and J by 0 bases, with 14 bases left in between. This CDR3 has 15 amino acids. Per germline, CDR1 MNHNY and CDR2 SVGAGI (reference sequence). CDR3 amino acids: CASSHNPILNTEAFF. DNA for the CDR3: TGTGCCAGCAGCCACAACCCCATTTTGAACACTGAAGCTTTCTTT.

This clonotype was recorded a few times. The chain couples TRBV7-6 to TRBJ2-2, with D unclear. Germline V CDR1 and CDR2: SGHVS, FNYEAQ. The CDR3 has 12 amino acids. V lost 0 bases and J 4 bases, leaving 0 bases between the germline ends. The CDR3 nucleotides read TGTGCCAGCAGCTTAGCCACCGGGGAGCTGTTTTTT. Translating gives CASSLATGELFF.

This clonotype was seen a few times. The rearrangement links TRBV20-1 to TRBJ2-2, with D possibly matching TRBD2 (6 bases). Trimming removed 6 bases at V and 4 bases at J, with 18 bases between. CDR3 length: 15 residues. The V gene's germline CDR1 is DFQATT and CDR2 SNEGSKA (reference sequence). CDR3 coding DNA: TGCAGTGCCCCGTTCCGGGAGTCCGGCACCGGGGAGCTGTTTTTT. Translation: CSAPFRESGTGELFF.

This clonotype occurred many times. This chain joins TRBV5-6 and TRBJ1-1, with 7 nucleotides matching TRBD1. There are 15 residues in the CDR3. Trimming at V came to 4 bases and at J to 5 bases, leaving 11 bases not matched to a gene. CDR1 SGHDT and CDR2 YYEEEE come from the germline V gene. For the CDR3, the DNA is TGTGCCAGCAGCCCCGGGGACAGCCGAGGGACTGAAGCTTTCTTT. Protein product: CASSPGDSRGTEAFF.

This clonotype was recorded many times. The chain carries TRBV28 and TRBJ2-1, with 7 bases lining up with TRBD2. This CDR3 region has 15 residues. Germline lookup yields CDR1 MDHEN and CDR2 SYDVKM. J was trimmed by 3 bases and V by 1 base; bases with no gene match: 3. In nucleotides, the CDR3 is TGTGCCAGCAGTTTATCAGGCGGGGGCTACAATGAGCAGTTCTTC. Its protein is CASSLSGGGYNEQFF.

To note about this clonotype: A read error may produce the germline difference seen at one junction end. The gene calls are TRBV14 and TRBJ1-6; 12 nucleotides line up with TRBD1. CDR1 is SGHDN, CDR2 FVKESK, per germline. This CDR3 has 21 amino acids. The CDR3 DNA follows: TGTACCAGCAGCCAAGACTTTGCCGGGACAGGGGGCCTTGCACGGCTTTCACCCCTCCACTTT. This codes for CTSSQDFAGTGGLARLSPLHF.

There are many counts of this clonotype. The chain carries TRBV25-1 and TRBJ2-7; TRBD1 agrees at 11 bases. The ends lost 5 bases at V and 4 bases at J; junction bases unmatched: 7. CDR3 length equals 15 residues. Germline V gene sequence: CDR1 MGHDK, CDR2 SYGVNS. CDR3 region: CASSPTGTGGYEQYF. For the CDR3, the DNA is TGTGCCAGCAGTCCTACCGGGACAGGGGGGTACGAGCAGTACTTC.

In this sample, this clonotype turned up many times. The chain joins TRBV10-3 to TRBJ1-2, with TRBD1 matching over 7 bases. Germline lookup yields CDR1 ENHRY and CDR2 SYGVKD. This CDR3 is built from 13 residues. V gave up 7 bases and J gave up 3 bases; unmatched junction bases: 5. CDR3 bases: TGTGCCATCATGGGACAGCGGGACTATGGCTACACCTTC. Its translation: CAIMGQRDYGYTF.